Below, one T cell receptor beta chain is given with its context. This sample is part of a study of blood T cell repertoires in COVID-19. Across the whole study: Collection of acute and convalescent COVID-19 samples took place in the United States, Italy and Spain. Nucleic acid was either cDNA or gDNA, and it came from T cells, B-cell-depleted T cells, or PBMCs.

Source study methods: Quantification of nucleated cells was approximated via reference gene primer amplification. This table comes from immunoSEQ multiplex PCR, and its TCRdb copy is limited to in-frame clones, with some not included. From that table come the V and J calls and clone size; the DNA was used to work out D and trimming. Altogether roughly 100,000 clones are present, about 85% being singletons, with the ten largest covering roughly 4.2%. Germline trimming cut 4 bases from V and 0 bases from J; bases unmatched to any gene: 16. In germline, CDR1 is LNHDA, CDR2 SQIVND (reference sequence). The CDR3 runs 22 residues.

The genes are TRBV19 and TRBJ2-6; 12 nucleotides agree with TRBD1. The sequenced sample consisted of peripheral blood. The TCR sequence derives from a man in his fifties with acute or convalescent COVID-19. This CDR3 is CASSTRPGQGAGGASGANVLTF. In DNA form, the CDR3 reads TGTGCCAGTAGTACAAGGCCGGGACAGGGGGCTGGCGGGGCCTCTGGGGCCAACGTCCTGACTTTC.